Sequencing of this T cell receptor beta chain was carried out in a study of CD8 T cells in Susac syndrome (dated by TCRdb to between 2018 and 2020). Background for the entire study: The study used repertoire sequencing to test whether antigen drove CD8+ T cell activation and differentiation in Susac syndrome. Study-wide findings and limitations: The number of individuals in the TCR sequencing and HLA analysis was acknowledged as relatively small.

To note about this clonotype: Its antigen target is currently unknown. The record has no base qualities; no much larger clone is one base away.

RNA was extracted with the RNeasy kit and roughly 0.5 to 1 ug was reverse transcribed using random hexamers. The immunoSEQ multiplex PCR assay, covering 54 Vbeta and 13 Jbeta segments, was used to amplify TCR beta CDR3 regions. PCR amplification bias was corrected using a synthetic template baseline for primer optimization and computational correction. In the authors' own workflow: Only productive sequences were kept, with reads annotated to V, D and J genes according to IMGT and analyzed in immunoSEQ Analyzer. Clonality was computed as one minus Shannon entropy normalized by log2 of the number of productive unique sequences. Public and private clones were assessed among the 100 most prevalent clones of each patient and control. Clones were defined as Susac-specific if absent from the healthy and MS cohorts, from around 1,000 published viral clones and from other ImmuneACCESS disease sequences. TCRdb redid the processing of the public reads, applying fastp at Q25 and MiXCR, and retained in-frame beta chains. For every CDR3 protein sequence, its rows merge into one entry that carries the most common genes and DNA. Here the V and J calls rest on TCRdb's processing, not on the authors' analysis. For this sample the table gives around 190,000 distinct CDR3 sequences, of which over 85% were detected only once. 0.08% to 0.11% of the sample is held by the ten biggest clonotypes.

Peripheral blood CD8+ and CD4+ T cells from healthy donors, Susac syndrome patients and multiple sclerosis patients were profiled by high-throughput TCR beta sequencing. Healthy donors were included as age- and sex-matched controls. CD8+ TEMRA cells were enriched by FACS, while bulk CD8+ and CD4+ T cells were purified by magnetic negative isolation. Blood was drawn into EDTA tubes, processed within 24 hours, and PBMCs were isolated by density gradient centrifugation. PBMCs destined for TCR sequencing were cryopreserved in liquid nitrogen and later thawed in a 37 °C water bath. The sorted or isolated CD4+, CD8+ and CD8+ TEMRA cells had a purity of 90% or higher. Measured from the cysteine to the phenylalanine, the CDR3 is 15 residues long. The kept DNA is CDR3 alone, 45 bases in frame from the first base. Per the germline V gene (reference sequence), LGHDT is the CDR1 and YNNKEL is the CDR2. V loses 2 bases, J loses 6 bases, and the germline ends lie 14 bases apart.

This sequence originates from a human donor in good health. The rearrangement combines TRBV3-1 with TRBJ2-1; the D gene identity is not certain. The sample consisted of CD4+ T cells from PBMCs. Here the CDR3 is given as CASSQSVIGVNEQFF. The DNA sequence is as follows: TGTGCCAGCAGCCAATCGGTAATTGGGGTCAATGAGCAGTTCTTC.